This T cell receptor beta chain came from a study of blood T cell repertoires in COVID-19 (dated by TCRdb to between 2020 and 2021). About the investigation overall: The collaborator samples originated in the United States, Italy and Spain and spanned the acute and convalescent phases of COVID-19. The prospective study material was composed of cDNA or gDNA derived from T cells, B-cell-depleted T cells, or PBMCs. Deeply sampled blood TCRbeta repertoires from subjects exposed to, actively infected with, or recovered from COVID-19 were included in the dataset. The repertoires were released in a freely available public database intended as a resource for research on the immune response to SARS-CoV-2. The samples were drawn from the first 160 participants of the ongoing ImmuneRACE study and from 1,200 or so subjects provided by 6 global collaborators. The sample metadata nearly always contained a de-identified subject ID, COVID-19 status, age in years and sex. Where HLA class I and class II types were available, the types were taken from metadata supplied by the sample provider, not from assay-based typing.

TCRbeta CDR3 regions were amplified from genomic DNA using the immunoSEQ Assay, a bias-controlled multiplex PCR. The authors' analysis ran thus. Within the assay, amplification of reference gene primers was used to estimate how many nucleated cells each sample contained. Sequence reads were collapsed and filtered to measure the absolute abundance of every unique TCRbeta CDR3 rearrangement. For each sample, productive Simpson clonality was calculated as the square root of Simpson's diversity index over productive rearrangements. TCRdb limited this immuneACCESS table to in-frame rearrangements with V and J called. A share of clones is missing; checked studies link under half to unresolved V genes, and the rest is unexplained. The DNA gave D and trimming, while V, J and clone size come from that table. This sample lists under 130,000 clones; almost 90% were detected once. The ten largest clones represent about 3.2% of the sample.

Unmatched junction bases come to 6, with V trimmed by 5 bases and J by 5 bases. The CDR3 covers 13 residues, taking in both the cysteine and the phenylalanine. Only the CDR3 portion is preserved as DNA: 39 bases, with reading frame beginning at the first base. Based on the germline V gene, the CDR1 and CDR2 sequences are SGHTA and FQGNSA. Comments on this clone: This receptor's antigen is unknown. The sample holds no much larger clone one base away, and base qualities are not on file.

The collaborating institutions used their own protocols to collect whole blood in K2EDTA tubes. For TCRbeta analysis, collaborator samples were shipped as frozen whole blood, as isolated PBMCs, or as DNA extracted from either sample type. The research as a whole found: The quantity of clinical and demographic metadata differed by source and by participant and was supplied without curation.

The sample consisted of peripheral blood. This TCR was recovered from a human donor in a cohort sampled during active COVID-19. The sequence joins TRBV7-2 to TRBJ2-7; the junction holds 7 bases that match TRBD2. The CDR3 here reads CASSKRGGNEQYF. Read as DNA, the sequence is TGTGCCAGCAGCAAGCGGGGAGGTAACGAGCAGTACTTC.